The next 17 T cell receptor beta chains were all read from a single sample in a study of blood T cell repertoires in COVID-19. The method was immunoSEQ multiplex PCR; TCRdb's version includes in-frame clones alone and lacks a portion of them. The sample has 200,000 to 300,000 clones; over 75% are singletons. Material for sequencing was PBMCs or T cells enriched from blood (not recorded which). These receptors all stem from a woman between 45 and 65 years old with acute COVID-19.

The genes are TRBV9 and TRBJ2-7; maybe TRBD1 (5 bases). Germline V gene data show CDR1 as SGDLS and CDR2 as YYNGEE. Trimming took 4 bases from V and 2 from J, leaving 16 bases between them. This CDR3 contains 15 residues. CDR3 sequence (DNA): TGTGCCAGCAGCCCCCTCCTCGACAGCACCTACGAGCAGTACTTC. Encoded protein: CASSPLLDSTYEQYF.

J is TRBJ2-3 and V is TRBV5-4; tentative D call: TRBD1 (6 bases). The germline V gene encodes CDR1 SGHNT and CDR2 YYREEE (reference sequence). V was cut by 0 bases and J by 0 bases, with 8 bases left in between. The CDR3 extends over 15 amino acids. DNA for the CDR3: TGTGCCAGCAGCTTGGTTGGGGGCAGCACAGATACGCAGTATTTT. This encodes CASSLVGGSTDTQYF.

The chain couples TRBV4-1 to TRBJ1-2; no definite D call. Germline CDR1 is MGHRA and CDR2 is YSYEKL. The CDR3 consists of 13 residues. V was cut by 0 bases and J by 8 bases, with 10 bases left in between. In DNA, the CDR3 is TGCGCCAGCAGCCAAGAATGGAGGCCCGGCTACACCTTC. Its translation is CASSQEWRPGYTF.

The rearrangement links TRBV3-1 (or the pseudogene TRBV3-2) to TRBJ1-2, with TRBD1 matching 7 bases. CDR3 length: 15 amino acids. The germline CDR1 and CDR2 sequences are LGHDT and YNNKEL (reference sequence). V was clipped by 3 bases and J by 4 bases; unmatched bases: 8. In DNA form, the CDR3 reads TGTGCCAGCAGCCAGGCTACGACAGGGCTCTATGGCTACACCTTC. Its protein is CASSQATTGLYGYTF.

J is TRBJ1-4 and V is TRBV7-9, with TRBD1 matching 10 bases. The CDR3 sequence is 15 residues long. In germline, CDR1 is SEHNR, CDR2 FQNEAQ (reference sequence). V lost 5 bases to trimming and J lost 7 bases; unmatched junction nucleotides: 7. CDR3 bases: TGTGCCAGCAGCCGCCGACAGGGGGCCGGTGAAAAACTGTTTTTT. The encoded protein is CASSRRQGAGEKLFF.

The CDR3 DNA reads as TGCAGCGGGGGGCCACATAATGAAAAACTGTTTTTT. Amino acid sequence: CSGGPHNEKLFF. The chain has TRBV29-1 and TRBJ1-4; D is perhaps TRBD1 (6 bases). The CDR3 runs to 12 residues. From germline, CDR1 is SQVTM and CDR2 ANQGSEA. The ends were cut back, 7 bases at V and 4 bases at J, with 10 bases in the middle.

This clone has a single count. This chain links TRBV9 with TRBJ2-2; 7 positions agree with TRBD2. J lost 1 base, V lost 3 bases, and 9 bases had no gene match. Looked up from germline, CDR1 is SGDLS and CDR2 is YYNGEE. This CDR3 contains 17 residues. The CDR3 sequence is CASSARGVLLNTGELFF. CDR3 in DNA: TGTGCCAGCAGCGCCCGGGGGGTTCTTTTGAACACCGGGGAGCTGTTTTTT. Drawing the rest from reference TRBV9 and TRBJ2-2, the complete variable domain is DSGVTQTPKHLITATGQRVTLRCSPRSGDLSVYWYQQSLDQGLQFLIQYYNGEERAKGNILERFSAQQFPDLHSELNLSSLELGDSALYFCASSARGVLLNTGELFFGEGSRLTVL.

This chain links TRBV9 with TRBJ1-1; TRBD1 matches 7 bases. This CDR3 comprises 16 residues. Germline-derived CDR1 and CDR2 are SGDLS and YYNGEE. Germline trimming cut 2 bases from V and 3 bases from J; bases unmatched to any gene: 10. The CDR3 bases are TGTGCCAGCAGCGTCTCGGACAGGTTGGGGGACACTGAAGCTTTCTTT. It codes for CASSVSDRLGDTEAFF.

The chain uses TRBV29-1 and TRBJ1-3, with a weak D call TRBD1 (5 bases). Trimming took 7 bases from V and 3 from J, leaving 13 bases between them. The CDR3 runs 13 residues. Germline V gene sequence: CDR1 SQVTM, CDR2 ANQGSEA. The CDR3 region is CSADGGIGNTIYF. The CDR3 nucleotides are TGCAGCGCCGACGGGGGAATTGGAAACACCATATATTTT.

This clone was seen once. This chain connects TRBV5-5 to TRBJ1-1, with a possible D match to TRBD1 (5 bases). Germline CDR1 and CDR2: SGHKS and YYEKEE (reference sequence). This CDR3 region has 14 residues. Trimming took off 0 bases at V and 4 bases at J, with 10 bases between the two ends. The CDR3 spells CASSLDPTGTEAFF. CDR3 DNA sequence: TGTGCCAGCAGCTTGGACCCCACAGGCACTGAAGCTTTCTTT.

Comments on this clone: Additional DNA sequences in this sample encode the identical CDR3. The chain carries TRBV6-5 and TRBJ1-2; D might be TRBD1 (6 bases). Trimming took 6 bases from V and 4 from J, leaving 6 bases between them. The germline V gene encodes CDR1 MNHEY and CDR2 SVGAGI. This CDR3 has 11 amino acids. CDR3 sequence (DNA): TGTGCCAGCAGACAGGGCTATGGCTACACCTTC. It codes for CASRQGYGYTF.

This clone appeared a few times. The chain couples TRBV6-2 or TRBV6-3 to TRBJ2-7; 9 positions agree with TRBD1. After removal of 6 bases from V and 2 bases from J, the junction contained 8 bases not matched to a gene. The CDR3 contains 15 residues. Germline V lookup: CDR1 MNHEY, CDR2 SVGEGT. The DNA of the CDR3 is TGTGCCAGCAGCCTACAGGGGGCTAACGCCTACGAGCAGTACTTC. It specifies CASSLQGANAYEQYF.

The CDR3 reads CATRQGANYGYTF. As DNA, the CDR3 is TGTGCCACCAGACAGGGGGCCAACTATGGCTACACCTTC. The gene calls are TRBV3-1 (or the pseudogene TRBV3-2) and TRBJ1-2, with 10 bases aligning to TRBD1. The CDR3 is made up of 13 amino acids. The germline CDR1 and CDR2 sequences are LGHDT and YNNKEL (reference sequence). The V and J ends lost 10 bases and 2 bases, in that order; junction bases with no gene match: 4.

This chain joins TRBV7-2 and TRBJ1-2; 8 bases are shared with TRBD1. Germline loops: CDR1 SGHTA, CDR2 FQGNSA. The CDR3 has 15 residues. Trimming removed 5 bases from V and 8 bases from J; junction bases left unmatched: 13. CDR3 protein: CASSQQGDTYGGYTF. As DNA, the CDR3 is TGTGCCAGCAGCCAACAGGGGGACACGTACGGGGGCTACACCTTC.

This sequence joins TRBV7-9 and TRBJ2-1; 8 bases match TRBD2. With V trimmed by 5 bases and J by 8 bases, 5 bases remained unmatched. This CDR3 has 13 amino acids. CDR1 is SEHNR and CDR2 is FQNEAQ in the germline V gene (reference sequence). Here the CDR3 DNA reads TGTGCCAGCAGCACTAGCGGTTCAGATGAGCAGTTCTTC. This translates into CASSTSGSDEQFF.

V and J are TRBV30 and TRBJ1-1, with 9 bases lining up with TRBD1. Germline values: CDR1 GTSNPN, CDR2 SVGIG (reference sequence). The CDR3 sequence is 16 residues long. Losses at the gene ends were 3 bases for V and 4 bases for J; bases not matched to a gene: 12. CDR3 sequence (DNA): TGTGCCTGGAGGGCCCCGGGACAGGGCATTTCCACTGAAGCTTTCTTT. Amino acids: CAWRAPGQGISTEAFF. Looking up the rest from reference TRBV30 and TRBJ1-1 gives the full variable domain: SQTIHQWPATLVQPVGSPLSLECTVEGTSNPNLYWYRQAAGRGLQLLFYSVGIGQISSEVPQNLSASRPQDRQFILSSKKLLLSDSGFYLCAWRAPGQGISTEAFFGQGTRLTVV.

This clone is a singleton in its sample. V gene TRBV3-1 (or the pseudogene TRBV3-2) combines with J gene TRBJ2-7, with TRBD1 matching over 11 bases. Per germline, CDR1 LGHDT and CDR2 YNNKEL (reference sequence). Trimming at V came to 1 base and at J to 3 bases, leaving 5 bases not matched to a gene. This CDR3 is built from 16 residues. Here the CDR3 reads CASSQGPGTGGYEQYF. CDR3 nucleotides: TGTGCCAGCAGCCAAGGACCCGGGACAGGGGGCTACGAGCAGTACTTC.